These T cell receptor beta chains were read from a single sample in a study of siplizumab effects on memory and regulatory T cells. The repertoire was sequenced with immunoSEQ multiplex PCR; TCRdb's copy has only in-frame clones and lacks some. Among 90,000 to 120,000 clones listed, 85% to 95% were seen once. The sample was Tregs sorted from blood. Receptors were obtained from a human donor in good health. CDR3s include the opening cysteine and the closing phenylalanine or tryptophan. D genes are given only for firm matches. The listing skips clone size in some rows; elsewhere it reads once, few, many or a size class.

>13|-|TRBD1|TRBV6-5|TRBJ1-2
TGTGCCAGCAGTTCCGGGACAGGCCGCCGGAACACCTTC
CASSSGTGRRNTF
>15|once|-|TRBV4-1|TRBJ1-3
TGCGCCAGCAGCCAATTCGGGAGGTCTGGAAACACCATATATTTT
CASSQFGRSGNTIYF
>17|-|TRBD1|TRBV19|TRBJ1-2
TGTGCCAGTAGCCAGGGAGGACAGGGGGCGCGTGTCGGTGGCTACACCTTC
CASSQGGQGARVGGYTF
>13|-|-|TRBV29-1|TRBJ2-3
TGCAGCGTTGTTGTAGGTAGCACAGATACGCAGTATTTT
CSVVVGSTDTQYF
>14|-|TRBD1|TRBV7-9|TRBJ1-1
TGTGCCAGCAGCATCAGGGGGAGGGGGACTGAAGCTTTCTTT
CASSIRGRGTEAFF
>16|-|-|TRBV14|TRBJ2-3
TGTGCCAGCAGCCCCTCGAGAAGGGCGGGCACAGATACGCAGTATTTT
CASSPSRRAGTDTQYF
>15|-|TRBD2|TRBV19|TRBJ2-7
TGTGCCAGTAGTATTGGACTAGAACTTTACTACGAGCAGTACTTC
CASSIGLELYYEQYF
>15|-|-|TRBV5-1|TRBJ2-5
TGCGCCAGCAGTCCAGCCCGGGGGCGGGGAGAGACCCAGTACTTC
CASSPARGRGETQYF
>13|-|-|TRBV7-9|TRBJ2-2
TGTGCCAGCAGCTTAGAGTACACCGGGGAGCTGTTTTTT
CASSLEYTGELFF
>15|once|-|TRBV6-5|TRBJ2-7
TGTGCCAGCAGTTACTCCGCATTCGGGGTGAACGAGCAGTACTTC
CASSYSAFGVNEQYF
>15|once|TRBD2|TRBV9|TRBJ2-5
TGTGCCAGCAGCGTAAATCCGCTAGCGGAAGAGACCCAGTACTTC
CASSVNPLAEETQYF
>14|-|-|TRBV7-2|TRBJ2-7
TGTGCCAGCAGCTTAGGGGTACGTCCTGACGAGCAGTACTTC
CASSLGVRPDEQYF
>13|-|TRBD1|TRBV6-1|TRBJ2-7
TGTGCCAGCAGTAGGGACAGGGGGGTCGAGCAGTACTTC
CASSRDRGVEQYF
>14|-|-|TRBV6-1|TRBJ1-5
TGTGCCAGCAGTGAAGTAGGTCCGGCGCAGCCCCAGCATTTT
CASSEVGPAQPQHF
>13|-|TRBD1|TRBV18|TRBJ2-7
TGTGCCAGCTCAGCCCAGGGGGCTCACGAGCAGTACTTC
CASSAQGAHEQYF
>13|-|-|TRBV30|TRBJ2-5
TGTGCCTGGAGTCTGGGGTTGGAAAAGACCCAGTACTTC
CAWSLGLEKTQYF
>15|-|-|TRBV25-1|TRBJ1-4
TGTGCCAGCAGTGACCCCGGGACCGTGGATGAAAAACTGTTTTTT
CASSDPGTVDEKLFF
>16|-|-|TRBV2|TRBJ1-3
TGTGCCAGCAGTGTTAGGTTTGTGACAGCGGGAAACACCATATATTTT
CASSVRFVTAGNTIYF
>16|-|TRBD2|TRBV19|TRBJ2-6
TGTGCCAGTAGTTTCCGGGGGGGCTCTGGGGCCAACGTCCTGACTTTC
CASSFRGGSGANVLTF
>17|-|-|TRBV9|TRBJ2-2
TGTGCCAGCAGCGGGCCCCGTGTCGAACCGGAACCCGGGGAGCTGTTTTTT
CASSGPRVEPEPGELFF
>14|-|-|TRBV30|TRBJ2-3
TGTGCCTGGAGTGTACCCCCGCGCACAGATACGCAGTATTTT
CAWSVPPRTDTQYF
>14|-|-|TRBV28|TRBJ2-1
TGTGCCAGCAGTTTTGCGGGTCCCAGGAATGAGCAGTTCTTC
CASSFAGPRNEQFF
>17|-|-|TRBV4-2|TRBJ2-2
TGTGCCAGCAGCCAAGTCGAGCTAGCGCGCTCAAGGGGGGAGCTGTTTTTT
CASSQVELARSRGELFF
>17|once|TRBD1|TRBV7-9|TRBJ2-1
TGTGCCAGCAGCTCGGGGGTGAGGGACAGGGTAGTTAGTGAGCAGTTCTTC
CASSSGVRDRVVSEQFF
>15|-|-|TRBV9|TRBJ1-3
TGTGCCAGCAGCTTGGGTCGAAATCTTGGAAACACCATATATTTT
CASSLGRNLGNTIYF
>14|-|-|TRBV11-2|TRBJ2-7
TGTGCCAGCAGCTTAGAATTTTACTCCCGGGAGCAGTACTTC
CASSLEFYSREQYF
>15|-|TRBD1|TRBV10-1|TRBJ1-1
TGCGCCAGCGCCCGGACAGGGGGCCGGGGCACTGAAGCTTTCTTT
CASARTGGRGTEAFF
>12|-|-|TRBV7-6|TRBJ2-1
TGTGCCAGCAGCTTAGATTCGGATGAGCAGTTCTTC
CASSLDSDEQFF
>16|few|-|TRBV18|TRBJ1-6
TGTGCCAGCTCACGGGGGGCAGGGACACTTAATTCACCCCTCCACTTT
CASSRGAGTLNSPLHF
>14|once|-|TRBV19|TRBJ2-3
TGTGCCAGTAGCCTGGGTGTCGGCACAGATACGCAGTATTTT
CASSLGVGTDTQYF
>14|once|-|TRBV19|TRBJ1-2
TGTGCCAGTAGTATTGGGCAGGCTAACTATGGCTACACCTTC
CASSIGQANYGYTF
>14|-|TRBD1|TRBV5-4|TRBJ2-5
TGTGCCAGCAGCTTCAGGGGGCGCGGGGAGACCCAGTACTTC
CASSFRGRGETQYF
>13|-|TRBD2|TRBV5-1|TRBJ2-5
TGCGCCAGCAGCTCGGGGGGCCAAGAGACCCAGTACTTC
CASSSGGQETQYF
>15|-|-|TRBV27|TRBJ2-7
TGTGCCAGCAGTTTGATCGCAAGGCCCTTCTACGAGCAGTACTTC
CASSLIARPFYEQYF
>14|-|-|TRBV7-9|TRBJ2-5
TGTGCCAGCAGCCCACAGGGCCCCCAAGAGACCCAGTACTTC
CASSPQGPQETQYF
>15|-|-|TRBV2|TRBJ2-5
TGTGCCAGCAGCCTAGCGAAACCTTGGGAGGAGACCCAGTACTTC
CASSLAKPWEETQYF
>15|once|-|TRBV19|TRBJ2-7
TGTGCCAGTATGGGGAACACGGATACATTTTACGAGCAGTACTTC
CASMGNTDTFYEQYF
>15|-|-|TRBV11-2|TRBJ1-3
TGTGCCAGCAGCTTCTCTGACAGCTTGGGAAACACCATATATTTT
CASSFSDSLGNTIYF
>14|-|TRBD1|TRBV7-9|TRBJ2-5
TGTGCCAGCAGCCCAAAAACAGGGGCAGAGACCCAGTACTTC
CASSPKTGAETQYF
>12|-|-|TRBV16|TRBJ2-7
TGTGCCAGCAGCCAACAGGGGAACGAGCAGTACTTC
CASSQQGNEQYF
>15|-|-|TRBV6-1|TRBJ1-4
TGTGCCAGCAGTATCCGGGGACCCTGGAATGAAAAACTGTTTTTT
CASSIRGPWNEKLFF